The 27 T cell receptor beta chains in this list originate from one sample, sequenced in a study of cytomegalovirus exposure and HLA in healthy donors (dated by TCRdb to 2016 to 2017). The library came from the immunoSEQ multiplex PCR assay. For the multiplex PCR, a mixture combining 60 forward primers for TCR Vbeta segments and 13 reverse primers for TCR Jbeta segments was used. As stored in TCRdb, this immuneACCESS dataset retains in-frame rearrangements with V and J assigned. A fraction of the clones does not appear; measured against another copy, unresolved V genes explain less than half of the discrepancy, and the remainder lacks a known reason. This sample comprises 150,000 to 200,000 clones, approximately 82% of them detected only once. Under 2.5% of the sample belongs to the ten largest clones. Sample: PBMCs. The receptors shown here come from a woman in her 30s in good health and CMV-seronegative.

The chain joins TRBV29-1 to TRBJ2-2, with D unclear. This CDR3 is built from 15 residues. V dropped 1 base and J dropped 0 bases, with 9 bases sitting between them. Germline CDR1 reads SQVTM; CDR2 reads ANQGSEA. The CDR3 protein is CSVEVGYTNTGELFF. DNA for the CDR3: TGCAGCGTTGAAGTCGGGTACACGAACACCGGGGAGCTGTTTTTT.

The V call is TRBV2, the J call TRBJ2-1; 11 bases are a match to TRBD2. The germline V gene has CDR1 SNHLY and CDR2 FYNNEI. The CDR3 contains 15 residues. The V segment lost 7 bases and the J segment 2 bases; nucleotides outside the gene matches: 4. The CDR3 spells CASTKLAGAYNEQFF. In nucleotides, the CDR3 is TGTGCCAGCACCAAACTAGCGGGGGCCTACAATGAGCAGTTCTTC.

Only one count was recorded for this clone. The J gene is TRBJ1-2, the V gene TRBV30; D unresolved. The CDR3 spans 12 residues. CDR1 is GTSNPN, CDR2 SVGIG, per germline (reference sequence). V was pared by 1 base and J by 4 bases, with 7 bases between. CDR3 amino acids: CAWSERRYGYTF. The CDR3 DNA sequence: TGTGCCTGGAGTGAGAGGCGCTATGGCTACACCTTC.

The chain uses TRBV6-5 and TRBJ1-1; possible D gene TRBD1, 6 bases. The V end lost 6 bases, the J end lost 4 bases, and 18 bases lay between the germline ends. CDR3 length: 15 residues. Germline loops: CDR1 MNHEY, CDR2 SVGAGI. The CDR3 region is CASSPKGGGLTEAFF. DNA of the CDR3: TGTGCCAGCAGCCCTAAGGGGGGAGGGCTCACTGAAGCTTTCTTT.

This clone appeared once. The chain combines TRBV7-2 with TRBJ2-3; D is perhaps TRBD2 (6 bases). From germline, CDR1 is SGHTA and CDR2 FQGNSA. V shed 3 bases and J shed 0 bases, with 10 bases lying between them. The CDR3 runs to 15 residues. CDR3 nucleotides: TGTGCCAGCAGCTTGACTAGAGGGAGCACAGATACGCAGTATTTT. Translation: CASSLTRGSTDTQYF.

In this sample, this clone turned up once. This chain connects TRBV4-3 to TRBJ2-7, with 10 nucleotides matching TRBD1. The CDR3 length is 15 residues. V lost 2 bases, J lost 0 bases, and 1 base stayed unmatched. The germline V gene encodes CDR1 LGHNA and CDR2 YSLEER. This chain's CDR3 is CASSQWTGGSYEQYF. CDR3 nucleotide sequence: TGCGCCAGCAGCCAATGGACAGGGGGCTCCTACGAGCAGTACTTC.

The genes are TRBV28 and TRBJ2-5; the D gene is possibly TRBD1 (6 bases). The CDR3 is made up of 14 amino acids. Trimming pared 5 bases from V and 4 bases from J, leaving 14 bases between. Per germline, CDR1 MDHEN and CDR2 SYDVKM. CDR3 sequence (DNA): TGTGCCAGCAGTCACACTATGGACAGAGAGACCCAGTACTTC. This sequence encodes CASSHTMDRETQYF.

The rearrangement joins TRBV28 to TRBJ2-2; 10 bases agree with TRBD1. This CDR3 region has 18 residues. J gave up 0 bases and V 4 bases, and 8 bases lay outside the gene matches. Germline loops: CDR1 MDHEN, CDR2 SYDVKM. CDR3 sequence reads: CASSSSPGQGTNTGELFF. Written as DNA, the CDR3 is TGTGCCAGCAGTTCTTCCCCGGGACAGGGGACGAACACCGGGGAGCTGTTTTTT.

This chain uses TRBV4-1 with TRBJ2-4; the D gene is possibly TRBD1 (7 bases). Between the trimmed V and J ends, which lost 5 bases and 2 bases, there was a span of 16 bases. Per the germline V gene, CDR1 is MGHRA and CDR2 is YSYEKL. The CDR3 totals 16 residues. In DNA form, the CDR3 reads TGCGCCAGCAGCGGAACCTCAGGGGGGCCCAAAAACATTCAGTACTTC. This gives the protein CASSGTSGGPKNIQYF.

This chain connects TRBV27 to TRBJ2-3, with a weak D call TRBD1 (6 bases). The CDR3 totals 18 residues. Germline values: CDR1 MNHEY, CDR2 SMNVEV (reference sequence). V was pared by 2 bases and J by 2 bases, with 20 bases between. The CDR3 protein is CASSLLTEGEYFTDTQYF. The CDR3 DNA reads as TGTGCCAGCAGTTTACTTACCGAGGGGGAGTATTTCACAGATACGCAGTATTTT.

This clone was seen only once. The same CDR3 arises from other DNA sequences in this sample as well. The gene calls are TRBV27 and TRBJ1-5; a weak D match, TRBD1 (5 bases). V was pared by 2 bases and J by 4 bases, with 6 bases between. Germline V gene lookup returns CDR1 MNHEY and CDR2 SMNVEV (reference sequence). CDR3 size: 13 residues. For the CDR3, the DNA is TGTGCCAGCAGTTTAAGGGGTAATCAGCCCCAGCATTTT. Translation: CASSLRGNQPQHF.

The rearrangement uses TRBV4-1 and TRBJ1-6, with D possibly TRBD1 on 5 matching bases. Germline CDR1 MGHRA, CDR2 YSYEKL. Deletions cut 0 bases from V and 8 bases from J, with 11 bases between. This CDR3 region has 15 residues. CDR3 residues: CASSQDSRVHSPLHF. The CDR3 DNA follows: TGCGCCAGCAGCCAAGACAGCAGGGTTCATTCACCCCTCCACTTT.

CDR3 sequence (DNA): TGTGCTAGTGGTTTATCAGGGGGCAACACCGGGGAGCTGTTTTTT. The encoded protein is CASGLSGGNTGELFF. The V gene is TRBV12-5, the J gene TRBJ2-2; TRBD1 matches 8 bases. CDR1 and CDR2 from the germline V gene are LGHNT and FRNRAP. The V gene end was trimmed by 3 bases and the J gene end by 2 bases; junction bases not matched to a gene: 2. This CDR3 is built from 15 residues.

The CDR3: CASSPGQVGDGELFF. CDR3 sequence (DNA): TGTGCCAGCTCACCCGGACAGGTCGGAGACGGGGAGCTGTTTTTT. V and J are TRBV18 and TRBJ2-2; 7 nucleotides align to TRBD1. The V gene's germline CDR1 is KGHSH and CDR2 LQKENI. V lost 3 bases and J lost 7; bases outside the gene matches: 8. CDR3 length equals 15 residues. Looking up the rest from reference TRBV18 and TRBJ2-2 gives the full variable domain: NAGVMQNPRHLVRRRGQEARLRCSPMKGHSHVYWYRQLPEEGLKFMVYLQKENIIDESGMPKERFSAEFPKEGPSILRIQQVVRGDSAAYFCASSPGQVGDGELFFGEGSRLTVL.

The genes are TRBV5-6 and TRBJ1-2; 9 bases are a match to TRBD1. J was trimmed by 8 bases and V by 2 bases; bases with no gene match: 7. The CDR3 length is 14 residues. The germline V gene encodes CDR1 SGHDT and CDR2 YYEEEE. CDR3: CASSFGQGIGGYTF. For the CDR3, the DNA is TGTGCCAGCAGCTTCGGACAGGGGATTGGGGGCTACACCTTC.

The V call is TRBV5-4, the J call TRBJ2-3; a weak D match, TRBD1 (5 bases). CDR1 SGHNT and CDR2 YYREEE come from the germline V gene (reference sequence). With 4 bases removed from V and 3 bases from J, the gap between germline ends came to 12 bases. CDR3 length: 14 residues. CDR3 coding DNA: TGTGCCAGCAGCCTACAGACAGCTACAGATACGCAGTATTTT. It is translated as CASSLQTATDTQYF.

This clone was counted a few times. The V call is TRBV6-5, the J call TRBJ2-2, with D tentatively TRBD1 (5 bases). V lost 2 bases and J lost 0, with 7 bases in between. This CDR3 spans 15 amino acids. CDR1 is MNHEY and CDR2 is SVGAGI in the germline V gene. The CDR3 coding sequence is TGTGCCAGCAGTTACGGGGCCACGAACACCGGGGAGCTGTTTTTT. Translated: CASSYGATNTGELFF.

The J gene is TRBJ2-2, the V gene TRBV1; the table assigns TRBD2, which was not confirmed against the DNA. TRBV1 is labeled a pseudogene. This CDR3 has 18 residues. The CDR3 region has the DNA TGCACCAGCAGCCAAGTGAATAGCTGTCAAGGAAACACCGGGGAGCTGTTTTTT. Translating gives CTSSQVNSCQGNTGELFF.

A few counts support this clone. The CDR3 here is CASRGAGTGNQPQHF. The DNA of the CDR3 is TGTGCCAGCAGGGGGGCTGGGACAGGCAATCAGCCCCAGCATTTT. This chain joins TRBV27 and TRBJ1-5, with TRBD1 identical over 7 bases. V gave up 6 bases and J gave up 2 bases; unmatched junction bases: 7. Germline V gene data show CDR1 as MNHEY and CDR2 as SMNVEV (reference sequence). The CDR3 runs to 15 residues.

The chain joins TRBV10-2 to TRBJ1-6; D is ambiguous. V lost 4 bases and J 6 bases, leaving 16 bases between the germline ends. This CDR3 is built from 16 residues. From germline, CDR1 is WSHSY and CDR2 SAAADI. The DNA of the CDR3 is TGCGCCAGCAGTGCTCGGTGGGGTGAGGGTAATTCACCCCTCCACTTT. It yields the protein CASSARWGEGNSPLHF.

This rearrangement joins TRBV9 to TRBJ2-1; 7 nucleotides match TRBD1. Germline CDR1 is SGDLS and CDR2 is YYNGEE. V gave up 4 bases and J gave up 8 bases; unmatched junction bases: 12. The CDR3 totals 15 residues. CDR3 region: CASSSRQGLTHEQFF. The DNA for the CDR3 is TGTGCCAGCAGCTCACGACAGGGTCTGACTCATGAGCAGTTCTTC.

V is TRBV9 and J is TRBJ2-2; D gene uncertain. The CDR3 spans 12 residues. With 4 bases removed from V and 4 bases from J, the gap between germline ends came to 5 bases. Germline V gene sequence: CDR1 SGDLS, CDR2 YYNGEE. CDR3 nucleotides: TGTGCCAGCAGCCTAAGCACCGGGGAGCTGTTTTTT. It specifies CASSLSTGELFF.

On this clone: A junction boundary mismatches the germline segment, possibly from a read error. This sequence joins TRBV7-9 and TRBJ2-7; TRBD2 matches 10 bases. The CDR3 is made up of 14 amino acids. Germline V gene lookup returns CDR1 SEHNR and CDR2 FQNEAQ (reference sequence). CDR3 nucleotides: TGTTCCAGCAGCTCTAGCGGGAGCTCCTACGAGCAGTACTTC. Amino acid sequence: CSSSSSGSSYEQYF.

V is TRBV10-3 and J is TRBJ2-1, with D perhaps TRBD2 (6 bases). Looked up from germline, CDR1 is ENHRY and CDR2 is SYGVKD. CDR3 length: 13 amino acids. Trimming took 5 bases from V and 8 from J, leaving 13 bases between them. The chain's CDR3 is CAISRGTEDEQFF. The CDR3 region has the DNA TGTGCCATCAGTCGGGGGACGGAGGATGAGCAGTTCTTC.

This clone was recorded only once. The J gene is TRBJ2-2, the V gene TRBV7-9, with D possibly matching TRBD2 (6 bases). This CDR3 is 16 amino acids long. Germline assignment: CDR1 SEHNR and CDR2 FQNEAQ (reference sequence). Trimming pared 1 base from V and 4 bases from J, leaving 13 bases between. This chain's CDR3 is CASSLGASVVTGELFF. The CDR3, as DNA: TGTGCCAGCAGCTTAGGGGCTAGCGTGGTCACCGGGGAGCTGTTTTTT.

This chain connects TRBV27 to TRBJ1-1; no clear D. The germline CDR1 and CDR2 sequences are MNHEY and SMNVEV (reference sequence). Trimming pared 6 bases from V and 3 bases from J, leaving 11 bases between. The CDR3 has 13 residues. The CDR3 region is CASSSDIHTEAFF. The CDR3 bases are TGTGCCAGCAGCTCAGACATACACACTGAAGCTTTCTTT.

The chain joins TRBV5-6 to TRBJ2-7; 7 nucleotides align to TRBD2. The J segment lost 2 bases and the V segment lost 4 bases, leaving 12 bases of the junction unmatched. This CDR3 is 16 amino acids long. The germline V gene has CDR1 SGHDT and CDR2 YYEEEE. CDR3 sequence (DNA): TGTGCCAGCAGCCCCATACGGCGGGAGACCCCCTACGAGCAGTACTTC. Its translation: CASSPIRRETPYEQYF. Complete variable domain (other parts from reference TRBV5-6 and TRBJ2-7): DAGVTQSPTHLIKTRGQQVTLRCSPKSGHDTVSWYQQALGQGPQFIFQYYEEEERQRGNFPDRFSGHQFPNYSSELNVNALLLGDSALYLCASSPIRRETPYEQYFGPGTRLTVT.